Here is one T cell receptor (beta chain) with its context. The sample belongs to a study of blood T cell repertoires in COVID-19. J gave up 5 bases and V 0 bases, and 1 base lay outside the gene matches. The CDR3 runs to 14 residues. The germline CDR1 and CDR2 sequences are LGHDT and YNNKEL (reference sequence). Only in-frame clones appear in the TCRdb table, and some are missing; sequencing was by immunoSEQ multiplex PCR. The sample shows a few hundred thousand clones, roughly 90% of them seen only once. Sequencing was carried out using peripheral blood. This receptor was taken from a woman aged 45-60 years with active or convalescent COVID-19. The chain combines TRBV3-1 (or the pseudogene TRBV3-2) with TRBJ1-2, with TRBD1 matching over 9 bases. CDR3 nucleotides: TGTGCCAGCAGCCAAGAAGGGACAGGGTATGGCTACACCTTC. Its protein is CASSQEGTGYGYTF.